This is a list of T cell receptor beta chains from one sample in a study of cytomegalovirus exposure and HLA in healthy donors. Only in-frame clones appear in the TCRdb table, and some are missing; sequencing was by immunoSEQ multiplex PCR. Among some 93,000 clones listed, 82% were seen once. Source material: PBMCs. The receptors come from a man in his forties or fifties in good health and CMV-seronegative. Both conserved end residues are part of each CDR3. The order of the fields is V gene, J gene, CDR3 protein.

v_call: TRBV6-1
j_call: TRBJ2-7
cdr3_aa: CASSGRQGFWEQYF

v_call: TRBV7-7
j_call: TRBJ2-5
cdr3_aa: CASSLDRATETQYF

v_call: TRBV19
j_call: TRBJ1-1
cdr3_aa: CASSMGRGLKAFF

v_call: TRBV28
j_call: TRBJ1-5
cdr3_aa: CASTSRDSIHQPQHF

v_call: TRBV7-9
j_call: TRBJ1-4
cdr3_aa: CASSPRGGVGIEKLFF

v_call: TRBV27
j_call: TRBJ2-4
cdr3_aa: CASSPRGRGSDIQYF

v_call: TRBV7-2
j_call: TRBJ2-7
cdr3_aa: CASSFKGSGHYEQYF

v_call: TRBV7-9
j_call: TRBJ2-5
cdr3_aa: CASPGTAKTQYF

v_call: TRBV7-2
j_call: TRBJ2-5
cdr3_aa: CASSGLGQGNWKTETQYF

v_call: TRBV29-1
j_call: TRBJ2-5
cdr3_aa: CSVEEGASGETQYF

v_call: TRBV18
j_call: TRBJ1-2
cdr3_aa: CASSPNAGLYGYTF

v_call: TRBV6-1
j_call: TRBJ2-7
cdr3_aa: CASSNNRDRAHEQYF

v_call: TRBV30
j_call: TRBJ1-5
cdr3_aa: CASSGGPGQPQHF

v_call: TRBV5-1
j_call: TRBJ1-1
cdr3_aa: CASSTTVGNTEAFF

v_call: TRBV28
j_call: -
cdr3_aa: CASSLLATSGTYEQYF

v_call: TRBV5-6
j_call: TRBJ2-1
cdr3_aa: CASALTPGQGPYNEQFF

v_call: TRBV10-2
j_call: TRBJ2-2
cdr3_aa: CASSERSGTGELFF

v_call: TRBV4-3
j_call: TRBJ1-2
cdr3_aa: CASSPAWRAGYGYTF

v_call: TRBV7-8
j_call: TRBJ1-1
cdr3_aa: CASSTRQGNTEAFF

v_call: TRBV27
j_call: TRBJ1-5
cdr3_aa: CASSQQGGTQPQHF

v_call: TRBV28
j_call: TRBJ2-7
cdr3_aa: CASSSYSGRTYEQYF

v_call: TRBV29-1
j_call: TRBJ2-1
cdr3_aa: CSARSSDSYNEQFF

v_call: TRBV29-1
j_call: TRBJ2-3
cdr3_aa: CSVESDRSTDTQYF

v_call: TRBV4-1
j_call: TRBJ2-5
cdr3_aa: CASSPGGGLAGEKTQYF

v_call: TRBV5-4
j_call: TRBJ1-2
cdr3_aa: CASSLQGEPRGYTF

v_call: TRBV7-9
j_call: TRBJ2-7
cdr3_aa: CASSPWTSGSYEQYF

v_call: TRBV7-2
j_call: TRBJ2-6
cdr3_aa: CASRGPGTGLANVLTF

v_call: TRBV5-8
j_call: TRBJ2-2
cdr3_aa: CASSPRLAGTGELFF

v_call: TRBV29-1
j_call: TRBJ1-2
cdr3_aa: CSVQNGGVESYGYTF

v_call: TRBV9
j_call: TRBJ2-1
cdr3_aa: CASSPAGNEQFF

v_call: TRBV6-1
j_call: TRBJ1-4
cdr3_aa: CASSENRGYEKLFF

v_call: TRBV19
j_call: TRBJ1-4
cdr3_aa: CASSHPPGEKLFF

v_call: TRBV5-4
j_call: TRBJ1-2
cdr3_aa: CASSLISGGYTF

v_call: TRBV19
j_call: TRBJ2-1
cdr3_aa: CASSALGTSGPYNEQFF

v_call: TRBV18
j_call: TRBJ2-7
cdr3_aa: CASSTGLAAFYEQYF

v_call: TRBV6-5
j_call: TRBJ2-3
cdr3_aa: CASRQPGTGGDTQYF